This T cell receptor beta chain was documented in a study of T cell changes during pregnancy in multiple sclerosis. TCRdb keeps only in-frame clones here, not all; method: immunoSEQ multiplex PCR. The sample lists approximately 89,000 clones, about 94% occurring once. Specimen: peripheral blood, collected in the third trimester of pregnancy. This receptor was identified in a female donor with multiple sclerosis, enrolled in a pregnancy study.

CDR3 loop: CAWSVRTDSYNSPLHF. The CDR3 bases are TGTGCCTGGAGTGTCCGGACAGACTCCTATAATTCACCCCTCCACTTT. This sequence joins TRBV30 and TRBJ1-6; the D gene is possibly TRBD1 (6 bases). Germline-derived CDR1 and CDR2 are GTSNPN and SVGIG (reference sequence). There are 16 residues in the CDR3. The germline V and J ends were trimmed by 0 bases and 0 bases, with 9 bases remaining between them.